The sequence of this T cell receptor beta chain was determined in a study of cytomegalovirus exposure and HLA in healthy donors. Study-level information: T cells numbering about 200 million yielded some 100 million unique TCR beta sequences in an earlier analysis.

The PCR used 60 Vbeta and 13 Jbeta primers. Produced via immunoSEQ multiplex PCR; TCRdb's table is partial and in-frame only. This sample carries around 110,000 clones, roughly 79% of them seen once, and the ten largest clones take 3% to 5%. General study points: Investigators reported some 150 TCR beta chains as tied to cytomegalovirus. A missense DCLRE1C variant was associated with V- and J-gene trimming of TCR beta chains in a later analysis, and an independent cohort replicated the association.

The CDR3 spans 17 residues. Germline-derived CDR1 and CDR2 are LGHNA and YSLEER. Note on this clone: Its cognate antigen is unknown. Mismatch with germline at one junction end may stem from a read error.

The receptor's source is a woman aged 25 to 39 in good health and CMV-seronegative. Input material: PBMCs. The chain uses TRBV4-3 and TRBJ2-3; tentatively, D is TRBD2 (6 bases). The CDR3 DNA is TGCGCCAGCAGCGAAGATCTGACTAGGCATGGCACAGATACGCAGTATTTT. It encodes CASSEDLTRHGTDTQYF.